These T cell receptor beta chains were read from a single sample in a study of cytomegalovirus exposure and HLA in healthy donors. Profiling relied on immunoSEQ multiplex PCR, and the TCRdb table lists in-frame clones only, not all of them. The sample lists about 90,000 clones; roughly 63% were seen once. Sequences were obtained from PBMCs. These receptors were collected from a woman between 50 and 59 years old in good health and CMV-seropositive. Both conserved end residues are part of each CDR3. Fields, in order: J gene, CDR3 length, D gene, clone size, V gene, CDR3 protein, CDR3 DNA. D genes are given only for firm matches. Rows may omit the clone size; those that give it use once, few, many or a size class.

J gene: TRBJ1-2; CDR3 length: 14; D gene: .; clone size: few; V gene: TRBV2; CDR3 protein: CASSEGTGHYGYTF; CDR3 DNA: TGTGCCAGCAGTGAAGGAACAGGGCACTATGGCTACACCTTC
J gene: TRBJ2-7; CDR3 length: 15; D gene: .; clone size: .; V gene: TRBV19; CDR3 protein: CASSSHRGGAYEQYF; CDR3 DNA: TGTGCCAGTAGCAGCCACAGGGGGGGGGCCTACGAGCAGTACTTC
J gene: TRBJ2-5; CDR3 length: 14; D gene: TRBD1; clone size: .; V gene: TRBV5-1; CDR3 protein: CASSFSGQGETQYF; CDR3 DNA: TGCGCCAGCAGCTTTTCGGGACAGGGGGAGACCCAGTACTTC
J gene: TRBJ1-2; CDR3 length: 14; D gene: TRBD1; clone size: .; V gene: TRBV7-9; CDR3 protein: CASSSTGGPYGYTF; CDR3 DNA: TGTGCCAGCAGCTCGACAGGGGGACCCTATGGCTACACCTTC
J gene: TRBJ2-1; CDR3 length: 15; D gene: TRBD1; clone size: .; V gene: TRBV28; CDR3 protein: CASSNPGQGYNEQFF; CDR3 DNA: TGTGCCAGCAGCAATCCGGGACAGGGGTACAATGAGCAGTTCTTC
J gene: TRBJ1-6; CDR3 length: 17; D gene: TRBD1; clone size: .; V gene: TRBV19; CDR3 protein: CASTKDQGTGIGSPLHF; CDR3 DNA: TGTGCCAGTACTAAAGACCAGGGGACAGGGATCGGTTCACCCCTCCACTTT
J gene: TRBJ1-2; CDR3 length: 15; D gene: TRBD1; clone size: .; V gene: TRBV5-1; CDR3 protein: CASSLGGDRGYGYTF; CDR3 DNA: TGCGCCAGCAGCTTGGGAGGGGACAGGGGTTATGGCTACACCTTC
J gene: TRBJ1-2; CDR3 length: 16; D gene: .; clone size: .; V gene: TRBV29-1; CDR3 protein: CSVDFRGRSPGFGYTF; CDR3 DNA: TGCAGCGTTGACTTCAGGGGTCGTTCCCCGGGGTTTGGCTACACCTTC
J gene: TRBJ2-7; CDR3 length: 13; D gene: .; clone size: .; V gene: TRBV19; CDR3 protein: CASSLDRSSTRYF; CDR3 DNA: TGTGCCAGTAGCCTTGATCGGAGTTCGACGCGGTACTTC
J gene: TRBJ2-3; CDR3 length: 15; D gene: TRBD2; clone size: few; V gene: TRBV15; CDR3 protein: CATSSGTSGADTQYF; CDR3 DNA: TGTGCCACCAGCAGCGGGACTAGCGGGGCAGATACGCAGTATTTT
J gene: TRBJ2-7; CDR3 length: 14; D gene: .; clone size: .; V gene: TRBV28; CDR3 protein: CASSPGGRLYEQYF; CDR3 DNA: TGTGCCAGCAGCCCTGGGGGGAGGCTTTACGAGCAGTACTTC
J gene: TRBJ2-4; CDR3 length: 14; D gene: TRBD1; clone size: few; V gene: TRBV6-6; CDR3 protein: CASTRDRMRNIQYF; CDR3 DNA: TGTGCCAGCACCCGGGACAGGATGCGTAACATTCAGTACTTC
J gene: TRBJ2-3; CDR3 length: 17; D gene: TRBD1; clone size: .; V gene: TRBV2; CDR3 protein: CASSWTRTGASTDTQYF; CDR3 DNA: TGTGCCAGCAGTTGGACGAGGACAGGGGCCAGCACAGATACGCAGTATTTT
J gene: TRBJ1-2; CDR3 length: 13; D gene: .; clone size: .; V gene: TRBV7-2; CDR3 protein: CASSPGTTYGYTF; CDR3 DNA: TGTGCCAGCAGCCCCGGGACTACTTATGGCTACACCTTC
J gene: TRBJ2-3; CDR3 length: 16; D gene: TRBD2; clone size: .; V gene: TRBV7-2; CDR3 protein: CASSRSSGGLPGTQYF; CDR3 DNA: TGTGCCAGCAGCCGTTCTAGCGGGGGCCTTCCCGGTACGCAGTATTTT
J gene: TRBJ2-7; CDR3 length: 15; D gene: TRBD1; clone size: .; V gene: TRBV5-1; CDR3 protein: CASSPLPGQGHEQYF; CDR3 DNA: TGCGCCAGCAGCCCGTTGCCGGGACAGGGCCACGAGCAGTACTTC
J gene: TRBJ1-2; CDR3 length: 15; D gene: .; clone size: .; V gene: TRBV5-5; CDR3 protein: CASSYTTGIYYGYTF; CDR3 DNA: TGTGCCAGCAGCTATACTACCGGGATTTACTATGGCTACACCTTC
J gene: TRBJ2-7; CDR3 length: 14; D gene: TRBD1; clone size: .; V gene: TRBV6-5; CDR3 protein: CASTRTGSSYEQYF; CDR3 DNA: TGTGCCAGCACCCGGACAGGGAGCTCCTACGAGCAGTACTTC
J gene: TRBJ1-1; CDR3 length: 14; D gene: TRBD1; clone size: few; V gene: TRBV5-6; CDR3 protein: CASRKTGELSEAFF; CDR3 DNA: TGTGCCAGCAGAAAGACAGGGGAATTATCTGAAGCTTTCTTT
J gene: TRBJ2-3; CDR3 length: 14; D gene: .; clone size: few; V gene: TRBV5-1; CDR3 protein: CASSLTPSTDTQYF; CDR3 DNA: TGCGCCAGCAGCTTGACACCTAGCACAGATACGCAGTATTTT
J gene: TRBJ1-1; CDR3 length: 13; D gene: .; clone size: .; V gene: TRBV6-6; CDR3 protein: CASNLGGNTEAFF; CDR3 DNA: TGTGCCAGCAACCTAGGGGGGAACACTGAAGCTTTCTTT
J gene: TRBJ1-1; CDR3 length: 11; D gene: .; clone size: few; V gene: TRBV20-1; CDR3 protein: CSAAAYTEAFF; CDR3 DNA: TGCAGTGCTGCGGCGTACACTGAAGCTTTCTTT
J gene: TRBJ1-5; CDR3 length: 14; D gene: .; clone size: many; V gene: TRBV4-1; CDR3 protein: CASSQDREERPQHF; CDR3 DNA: TGCGCCAGCAGCCAAGATCGAGAGGAGCGGCCCCAGCATTTT
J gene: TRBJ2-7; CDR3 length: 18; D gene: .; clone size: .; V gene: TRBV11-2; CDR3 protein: CASSSPKQGGASSYEQYF; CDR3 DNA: TGTGCCAGCAGCTCCCCTAAACAGGGGGGGGCAAGCTCCTACGAGCAGTACTTC
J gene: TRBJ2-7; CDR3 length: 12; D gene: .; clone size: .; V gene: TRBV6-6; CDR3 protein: CASADSGYEQYF; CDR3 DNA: TGTGCCAGCGCGGACTCCGGCTACGAGCAGTACTTC
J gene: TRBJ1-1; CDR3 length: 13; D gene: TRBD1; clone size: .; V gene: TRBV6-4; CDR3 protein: CASSEDQGAEAFF; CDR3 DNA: TGTGCCAGCAGTGAAGATCAGGGGGCTGAAGCTTTCTTT
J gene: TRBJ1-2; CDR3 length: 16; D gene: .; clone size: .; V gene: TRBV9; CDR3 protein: CASSVGAGHRNYGYTF; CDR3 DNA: TGTGCCAGCAGCGTAGGGGCAGGGCACCGAAACTATGGCTACACCTTC
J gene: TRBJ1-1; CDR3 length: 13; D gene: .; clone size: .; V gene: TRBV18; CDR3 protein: CASSDTANTEAFF; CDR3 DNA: TGTGCCAGCTCCGACACAGCGAACACTGAAGCTTTCTTT
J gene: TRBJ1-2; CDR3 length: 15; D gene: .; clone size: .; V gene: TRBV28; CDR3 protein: CASSLIRGGDYGYTF; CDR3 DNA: TGTGCCAGCAGTCTTATACGCGGGGGAGACTATGGCTACACCTTC
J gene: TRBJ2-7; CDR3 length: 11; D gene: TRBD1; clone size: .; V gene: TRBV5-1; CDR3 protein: CASSFEGGADF; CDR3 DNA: TGCGCCAGCAGCTTTGAAGGGGGCGCTGACTTC
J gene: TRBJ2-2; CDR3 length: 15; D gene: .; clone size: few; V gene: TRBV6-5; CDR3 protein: CASSRQGGNTGELFF; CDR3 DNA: TGTGCCAGCAGTCGCCAGGGGGGGAACACCGGGGAGCTGTTTTTT
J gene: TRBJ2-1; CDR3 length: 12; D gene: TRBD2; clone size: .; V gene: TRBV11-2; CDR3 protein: CASSAGLAEQFF; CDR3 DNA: TGTGCCAGCAGCGCTGGACTAGCAGAGCAGTTCTTC
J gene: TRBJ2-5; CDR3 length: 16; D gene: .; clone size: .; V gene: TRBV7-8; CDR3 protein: CASTSLRTRGRETQYF; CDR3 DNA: TGTGCCAGCACCTCCCTTCGGACGCGGGGTCGGGAGACCCAGTACTTC
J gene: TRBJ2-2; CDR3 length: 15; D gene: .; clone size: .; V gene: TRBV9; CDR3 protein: CASSVGYRNTGELFF; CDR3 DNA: TGTGCCAGCAGCGTGGGCTACCGGAACACCGGGGAGCTGTTTTTT